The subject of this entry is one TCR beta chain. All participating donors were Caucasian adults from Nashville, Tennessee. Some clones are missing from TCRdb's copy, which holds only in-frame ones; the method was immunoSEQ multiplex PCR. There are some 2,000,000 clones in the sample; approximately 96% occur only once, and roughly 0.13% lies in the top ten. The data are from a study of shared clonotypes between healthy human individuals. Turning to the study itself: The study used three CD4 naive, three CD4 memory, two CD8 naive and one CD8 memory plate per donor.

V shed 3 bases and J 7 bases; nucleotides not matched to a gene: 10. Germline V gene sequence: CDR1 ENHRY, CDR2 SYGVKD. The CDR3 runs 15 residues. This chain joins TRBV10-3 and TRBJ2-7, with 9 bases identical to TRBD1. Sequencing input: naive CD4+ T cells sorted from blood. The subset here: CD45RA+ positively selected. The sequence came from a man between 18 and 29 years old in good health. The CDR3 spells CAISDKGQGMEEQYF. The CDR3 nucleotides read TGTGCCATCAGTGATAAGGGACAGGGCATGGAGGAGCAGTACTTC.